The clone carrying this T cell receptor (beta chain) appeared a few times. The data were taken from a study of blood T cells in healthy people across ages. The CDR3 is made up of 15 amino acids. Germline-derived CDR1 and CDR2 are DFQATT and SNEGSKA (reference sequence). Through a sample-barcoded 5' primer and a J-beta primer mix, a second PCR was run for 7 to 11 cycles. TCRdb itself ran the 5' RACE reads through MiXCR, one entry per CDR3 protein. The profile shows some 760,000 distinct CDR3 sequences, approximately 25% of them singletons. The data were also submitted as part of a second study, on T cells of mothers and their children.

Sequencing was carried out using blood. The receptor was derived from a boy under 18 in good health. This chain links TRBV20-1 with TRBJ2-5, with 9 bases that match TRBD2. The tail of the sequence fits TRBJ2-7 better, so the J call may be wrong. The CDR3 loop reads CSARGLALSSYEQYF. The CDR3, as DNA: TGCAGTGCTAGGGGACTAGCTCTAAGCTCCTACGAGCAGTACTTC.